This is a list of T cell receptor beta chains from one sample in a study of blood T cells in healthy people across ages. MiXCR was run by TCRdb on the 5' RACE reads, yielding one entry per CDR3 protein. Among about 640,000 distinct CDR3 sequences listed, approximately 30% were seen once. Sequenced: blood. These receptors were obtained from a woman aged 80 or over in good health. CDR3s leave out the opening cysteine and the closing phenylalanine or tryptophan. The order of the fields is V gene, J gene, clone size, CDR3 protein. Expanded clones are given a class, and other clones once, few, many or no size at all.

TRBV20-1	TRBJ2-3	.	SASERGATDTQY
TRBV6-5	TRBJ1-3	.	ASSSEGAGFGNTIY
TRBV4-3	TRBJ1-3	few	ASSQGQASGNTIY
TRBV28	TRBJ2-1	many	ASSPAGGRGDEQF
TRBV20-1	TRBJ2-1	many	SARDRRTYTDEQF
TRBV20-1	TRBJ2-3	.	SARATGGRTDTQY
TRBV11-2	TRBJ2-5	.	ASSPRDRQLGSESKQETRY
TRBV5-6	TRBJ2-3	.	ASSLVTQGADTQY
TRBV28	TRBJ2-1	.	ASSFRAGGQF
TRBV7-2	TRBJ2-6	many	ASSLGQIGANVLT
TRBV5-1	TRBJ2-3	.	ASSTHDPAGVSDTQY
TRBV6-1	TRBJ1-5	many	ATLQRGTGPNQPQH
TRBV5-1	TRBJ2-5	many	ASSLGTSGVFETQY
TRBV10-3	TRBJ2-5	many	AIKDQETQY
TRBV4-1	TRBJ2-7	.	ASSQGGLSGRAHEQY
TRBV7-3	TRBJ1-1	many	ASSAPGLNTEAF
TRBV5-1	TRBJ2-7	.	ASSFTSGSYEQY
TRBV5-5	TRBJ2-1	.	ASGRDGANYNGQF
TRBV12-3/TRBV12-4	TRBJ2-7	many	ASRTGPPSGEQY
TRBV2	TRBJ2-5	.	ASSVGLAGALKETQY
TRBV9	TRBJ1-2	many	ASSVSTGEDYGYT
TRBV5-6	TRBJ2-1	many	ASSLAQRGADNEQF
TRBV7-7	TRBJ1-1	few	ASSLWANTEAF
TRBV25-1	TRBJ2-5	many	ASSELPGAGETQY
TRBV25-1	TRBJ1-6	many	ASSGQNNSPLH
TRBV20-1	TRBJ2-7	.	STRDIVGRGTYNEQY
TRBV6-1	TRBJ1-5	.	ASRTGDHSNQPQH
TRBV27	TRBJ2-2	.	ASSLSNRGYTGGLF
TRBV6-6	TRBJ2-1	.	ASSYHKPGGEQF
TRBV28	TRBJ1-1	.	ASVPGALNTEAF
TRBV12-3/TRBV12-4	TRBJ2-1	many	ASSFGRAEQF
TRBV20-1	TRBJ2-7	.	SGRAGRDNEQY
TRBV5-1	TRBJ2-2	many	ASSFRSQGGTGELF
TRBV18	TRBJ2-7	.	ASSPVTGGDEQY
TRBV12-3/TRBV12-4	TRBJ1-1	.	ASSFGTGLNTEAF
TRBV27	TRBJ2-5	.	ASSVGTSGRETQY
TRBV12-3/TRBV12-4	TRBJ1-1	many	ASGTANTEAF
TRBV5-1	TRBJ2-1	many	ASSLGDRVIMDEQF
TRBV7-2	TRBJ2-1	.	ASSLQRVGNEQF
TRBV12-3/TRBV12-4	TRBJ1-2	few	ASSLGGGARGSGYT
TRBV29-1	TRBJ1-2	once	SVATVRGPYGYT
TRBV12-3/TRBV12-4	TRBJ2-1	.	ASSFSSEASNNEQF
TRBV7-2	TRBJ2-5	many	ASSLAWASGQETQY
TRBV3-1	TRBJ1-4	few	ASSQDRGGKEKLF
TRBV6-5	TRBJ1-1	.	ASSYPGKNTEAF
TRBV30	TRBJ1-3	.	AWSVRPLSGNTIY